This T cell receptor (beta chain) was sequenced during a study of control samples from healthy donors and cancer patients. V lost 6 bases and J lost 2, with 16 bases in between. The CDR3 sequence is 15 residues long. CDR1 is MNHEY and CDR2 is SVGAGI in the germline V gene. Assay used: immunoSEQ multiplex PCR; TCRdb lists only in-frame clones, some missing. The sample shows some 130,000 clones, around 92% of them seen only once. Sample: blood. The receptor was derived from a woman in her forties or fifties in good health. This chain uses TRBV6-5 with TRBJ1-1, with a possible D match to TRBD1 (6 bases). CDR3 coding DNA: TGTGCCAGCAGCCCCGGAACAGGGATTAACACTGAAGCTTTCTTT. This encodes CASSPGTGINTEAFF.